A selection of T cell receptor beta chains follows, all from one sample in a study of cytomegalovirus exposure and HLA in healthy donors. Produced via immunoSEQ multiplex PCR; TCRdb's table is partial and in-frame only. The sample carries under 130,000 clones, about 13% recorded once. Sequenced sample: PBMCs. The receptor set was obtained from a man in his forties in good health and CMV-seropositive. Each CDR3 is given with its conserved first and last residue.

CASSIGQGVQTEAFF TRBV19
CASSSFRDSFKETQYF TRBV7-9
CASSSLAGGLRSEQYF TRBV7-2
CASSFYAGTYEQYF TRBV28
CSLSFGGTGETQYF TRBV29-1
CASSAQGLSYEQYF TRBV5-1
CASSYGDRVNTEAFF TRBV28
CASSSSDTQYF TRBV5-6
CASTLDTRGTEAFF TRBV2
CASTGTGVGNTIYF TRBV7-9
CASTLTTGNYGYTF TRBV5-1
CASKVTLANYGYTF TRBV2
CASSQDGFRYF TRBV14
CASSRDLGGTEAFF TRBV5-4
CASRPGGENTEAFF TRBV7-6
CASSMTAGGPTDTQYF TRBV19
CASRRDSSYEQYF TRBV13
CASSRQLQETQYF TRBV27
CASTPRRNDEAFF TRBV28
CASSRALLPGNTIYF TRBV14
CAWRERGYNEQFF TRBV30
CASSLGQGAGYTF TRBV5-6
CAIRGRKDGYTF TRBV10-3
CASSQVEGRGMETRYF TRBV4-2
CASSSITGVVYEQYF TRBV6-5
CASRGLAGSTIGELFF TRBV11-2
CASSHKHGETYEQYF TRBV4-1
CASSPTAGLGGELFF TRBV6-5